The 20 T cell receptor beta chains in this list originate from one sample, sequenced in a study of blood T cells in healthy people across ages. The second PCR ran about 7 to 12 cycles with a sample-barcoded 5' primer and J-beta primers. MiXCR, run by TCRdb on the 5' RACE reads, gives a single entry per CDR3 protein. In the table there are about 1.6 million distinct CDR3 sequences, roughly 30% of which are singletons. Specimen: blood. The source of these receptors is a woman in her twenties or thirties in good health.

As for this clonotype: No conserved phenylalanine or tryptophan is present at the end of the CDR3, so a read error is the likely explanation. This rearrangement joins TRBV5-1 to TRBJ2-1, with 7 bases that match TRBD2. Trimming took 0 bases from V and 7 from J; bases not matched to a gene: 10. The CDR3 covers 16 residues. CDR1 SGHRS and CDR2 YFSETQ come from the germline V gene. Here the CDR3 DNA reads TGCGCCAGCAGCTTGGGAGCCTTGGCGGGGGTGAATGAGCAGTTCGTC. Translated, it gives CASSLGALAGVNEQFV.

This chain uses TRBV18 with TRBJ1-6, with 7 bases aligning to TRBD1. V dropped 2 bases and J dropped 10; count of bases not matched to a gene: 11. The CDR3 sequence is 16 residues long. Germline loops: CDR1 KGHSH, CDR2 LQKENI. This chain's CDR3 is CASSPTQQQGYSPLHF. CDR3 sequence (DNA): TGTGCCAGCTCACCAACTCAGCAACAGGGGTACTCACCCCTCCACTTT.

The V call is TRBV28, the J call TRBJ2-2; 10 bases agree with TRBD2. The V segment lost 5 bases and the J segment 0 bases; nucleotides outside the gene matches: 6. CDR1 and CDR2 from the germline V gene are MDHEN and SYDVKM. The CDR3 is 17 amino acids. The CDR3 sequence: CASSLGLAVSNTGELFF. The CDR3, as DNA: TGTGCCAGCAGTCTAGGACTAGCGGTTTCGAACACCGGGGAGCTGTTTTTT.

V gene TRBV2 combines with J gene TRBJ2-3; 15 bases match TRBD2. CDR1 and CDR2 from the germline V gene are SNHLY and FYNNEI. V shed 6 bases and J 5 bases; nucleotides not matched to a gene: 9. This CDR3 contains 17 residues. The CDR3 region is CASRGWTSGGVGDTQYF. The CDR3 nucleotides read TGTGCCAGCAGGGGTTGGACTAGCGGGGGGGTAGGAGATACGCAGTATTTT. Together with reference TRBV2 and TRBJ2-3, the CDR3 gives the full variable domain: EPEVTQTPSHQVTQMGQEVILRCVPISNHLYFYWYRQILGQKVEFLVSFYNNEISEKSEIFDDQFSVERPDGSNFTLKIRSTKLEDSAMYFCASRGWTSGGVGDTQYFGPGTRLTVL.

This clonotype has just a few counts. The rearrangement links TRBV11-2 to TRBJ2-3, with 8 positions matching TRBD2. This CDR3 is built from 18 residues. The J segment lost 1 base and the V segment lost 5 bases, leaving 14 bases of the junction unmatched. Per the germline V gene, CDR1 is SGHAT and CDR2 is FQNNGV. CDR3 amino acids: CASSRDGAGAHGTDTQYF. In nucleotides, the CDR3 is TGTGCCAGCAGCCGGGACGGAGCGGGAGCTCATGGCACAGATACGCAGTATTTT.

This sequence joins TRBV11-2 and TRBJ2-3; the D gene is possibly TRBD2 (6 bases). The CDR3 has 15 residues. Germline-derived CDR1 and CDR2 are SGHAT and FQNNGV. Trimming stripped 2 bases from V and 4 bases from J, with 13 bases between. CDR3 nucleotide sequence: TGTGCCAGCAGCTTAAACGGGCGGGAAGCAGATACGCAGTATTTT. The encoded protein is CASSLNGREADTQYF.

J is TRBJ1-1 and V is TRBV6-6, with 7 positions matching TRBD1. The CDR3 loop spans 14 amino acids. Per germline, CDR1 MNHNY and CDR2 SVGAGI (reference sequence). Trimming cost V 2 bases and J 3 bases; bases outside gene matches: 3. This CDR3 is CASSYRRGDTEAFF. The DNA for the CDR3 is TGTGCCAGCAGTTACCGCAGGGGGGACACTGAAGCTTTCTTT.

A note on this clonotype: Mismatch with germline at one junction end may stem from a read error. The rearrangement joins TRBV5-6 to TRBJ2-7; D remains unclear. Germline CDR1 reads SGHDT; CDR2 reads YYEEEE. The CDR3 runs to 14 residues. The CDR3 bases are TGTGCCAGCAACTTGAAGGGTAGCCTCGTCGAGCAGTACTTC. Protein sequence: CASNLKGSLVEQYF.

V gene TRBV20-1 combines with J gene TRBJ2-3; 7 nucleotides line up with TRBD1. The CDR3 consists of 17 residues. Looked up from germline, CDR1 is DFQATT and CDR2 is SNEGSKA (reference sequence). The V segment lost 0 bases and the J segment 1 base; nucleotides outside the gene matches: 10. This CDR3 is CSARDPRGISGTDTQYF. The CDR3, as DNA: TGCAGTGCTAGAGATCCCAGGGGGATATCGGGCACAGATACGCAGTATTTT.

This clonotype was observed a handful of times. The rearrangement uses TRBV6-2 or TRBV6-3 and TRBJ2-5, with TRBD2 as a possible D gene (7 bases). The assigned J gene may be wrong: the sequence end matches TRBJ2-7 better. The CDR3 length is 15 residues. CDR1 and CDR2 from the germline V gene are MNHEY and SVGEGT. For the CDR3, the DNA is TGTGCCAGCAGCCTTCGGGGGGCCCTCCGAGACGAGCAGTACTTC. This sequence encodes CASSLRGALRDEQYF.

The chain combines TRBV10-3 with TRBJ2-7; 7 nucleotides match TRBD1. CDR1 and CDR2 (germline): ENHRY, SYGVKD. This CDR3 spans 17 amino acids. After removal of 0 bases from V and 0 bases from J, the junction contained 8 bases not matched to a gene. The CDR3 bases are TGTGCCATCAGTGAGTCCTCGACAGGGTCGAGCTCCTACGAGCAGTACTTC. Its protein is CAISESSTGSSSYEQYF.

The chain links TRBV25-1 to TRBJ2-5, with 10 bases identical to TRBD2. The V gene end was trimmed by 4 bases and the J gene end by 5 bases; junction bases not matched to a gene: 10. Looked up from germline, CDR1 is MGHDK and CDR2 is SYGVNS. CDR3 length: 16 residues. The CDR3, as DNA: TGTGCCAGCAGTGGATCCCCGGGACTAGCGTTGGAGACCCAGTACTTC. As protein: CASSGSPGLALETQYF.

This clonotype was found a few times. This chain links TRBV15 with TRBJ2-5, with 7 nucleotides matching TRBD2. With 3 bases clipped from V and 5 bases from J, the junction kept 9 bases outside the gene matches. The CDR3 contains 15 residues. The V gene's germline CDR1 is LNHNV and CDR2 YYDKDF (reference sequence). CDR3 loop: CATSSMRESVETQYF. DNA for the CDR3: TGTGCCACCAGCAGTATGCGGGAGTCGGTGGAGACCCAGTACTTC.

V is TRBV4-2 and J is TRBJ2-3; the match to TRBD2 covers 7 bases. The CDR3 has 17 residues. Looked up from germline, CDR1 is LGHNA and CDR2 is YNFKEQ. Losses at the gene ends were 0 bases for V and 3 bases for J; bases not matched to a gene: 9. In nucleotides, the CDR3 is TGTGCCAGCAGCCAAGAGGTCTGGGGGGGGGGTACAGATACGCAGTATTTT. It specifies CASSQEVWGGGTDTQYF.

V is TRBV2 and J is TRBJ2-5; TRBD2 is a possible D gene (5 bases). V dropped 5 bases and J dropped 1 base, with 17 bases sitting between them. The CDR3 covers 16 residues. Germline V lookup: CDR1 SNHLY, CDR2 FYNNEI. CDR3 DNA sequence: TGTGCCAGCAGTCCTCCGGAGGCTAGGCGCCAAGAGACCCAGTACTTC. Translated: CASSPPEARRQETQYF.

This clonotype occurred a few times. The V call is TRBV3-1, the J call TRBJ2-6; D is undetermined. The CDR3 is made up of 14 amino acids. CDR1 LGHDT and CDR2 YNNKEL come from the germline V gene (reference sequence). Trimming removed 3 bases from V and 2 bases from J, with 5 bases in between. The CDR3 protein is CASSQGTGANVLTF. The CDR3 nucleotides are TGTGCCAGCAGCCAGGGGACTGGGGCCAACGTCCTGACTTTC.

The chain joins TRBV11-1 to TRBJ1-6; 10 nucleotides align to TRBD1. The CDR3 consists of 14 residues. CDR1 and CDR2 (germline): SGHAT, FQDESV (reference sequence). After removal of 5 bases from V and 9 bases from J, the junction contained 4 bases not matched to a gene. CDR3 amino acids: CASSKRDRGSPLHF. Here the CDR3 DNA reads TGTGCCAGCAGCAAACGGGACAGGGGTTCACCCCTCCACTTT.

This clonotype was counted between two and nine times. The V and J genes are TRBV24-1 and TRBJ2-1; no firm D call. This CDR3 has 11 amino acids. Germline-derived CDR1 and CDR2 are KGHDR and SFDVKD. With 7 bases removed from V and 4 bases from J, the gap between germline ends came to 4 bases. CDR3 in amino acids: CATRQYNEQFF. As DNA, the CDR3 is TGTGCCACCAGGCAGTACAATGAGCAGTTCTTC.

Ten or more counts support this clonotype. V is TRBV4-1 and J is TRBJ2-7; 7 nucleotides align to TRBD2. V was pared by 0 bases and J by 2 bases, with 4 bases of the junction left unmatched. There are 15 residues in the CDR3. The germline V gene has CDR1 MGHRA and CDR2 YSYEKL. CDR3 loop: CASSQDSRGAYEQYF. The CDR3 coding sequence is TGCGCCAGCAGCCAAGATTCACGGGGGGCCTACGAGCAGTACTTC.

This chain links TRBV20-1 with TRBJ1-5; D remains ambiguous. The V and J ends lost 6 bases and 0 bases respectively, with 15 bases between them. Germline CDR1 reads DFQATT; CDR2 reads SNEGSKA (reference sequence). The CDR3 is 15 amino acids. The CDR3 region is CSAADNKDSNQPQHF. The CDR3 nucleotides read TGCAGTGCCGCAGATAATAAAGATAGCAATCAGCCCCAGCATTTT.